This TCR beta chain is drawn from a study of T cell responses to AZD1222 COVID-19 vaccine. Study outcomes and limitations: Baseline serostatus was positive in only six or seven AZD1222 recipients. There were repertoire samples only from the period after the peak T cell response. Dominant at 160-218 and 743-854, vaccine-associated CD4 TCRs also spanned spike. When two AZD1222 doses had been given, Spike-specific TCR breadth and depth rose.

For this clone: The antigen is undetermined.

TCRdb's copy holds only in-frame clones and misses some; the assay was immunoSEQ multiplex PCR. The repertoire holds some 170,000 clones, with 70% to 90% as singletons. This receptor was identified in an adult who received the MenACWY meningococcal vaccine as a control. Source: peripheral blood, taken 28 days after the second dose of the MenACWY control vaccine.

The CDR3 loop reads CASSGRTSDTEAFF. CDR3 coding DNA: TGTGCCAGCAGTGGTAGGACGTCCGACACTGAAGCTTTCTTT. J is TRBJ1-1 and V is TRBV27; D remains ambiguous. The CDR3 has 14 residues. Per the germline V gene, CDR1 is MNHEY and CDR2 is SMNVEV (reference sequence). V dropped 5 bases and J dropped 3 bases, with 13 bases sitting between them.